Listed below are T cell receptor beta chains from one sample, sequenced in a study of PD-1 blockade in classical Hodgkin lymphoma. TCRdb's table, derived via immunoSEQ multiplex PCR, lists solely in-frame clones and lacks some. Among tens of thousands of clones listed, around three quarters were seen once. The material was peripheral blood mononuclear cells (PBMCs), obtained before the second cycle of nivolumab. The receptors originated from a human donor with classical Hodgkin lymphoma. Each CDR3 is given with its conserved first and last residue. The D gene is left open where the match is weak. Rows give clone size only sometimes, using once, few, many, or a class for an expanded clone.

TGTGCCTGGAGTGTAGTCAACACTGAAGCTTTCTTT,CAWSVVNTEAFF,-,TRBJ1-1,TRBV30,-
TGTGCCAGCAGTTTCCTTAACCGCGAGCAGTTCTTC,CASSFLNREQFF,-,TRBJ2-1,TRBV6-5,-
TGTGCCAGCAGCTTCGAGGGCTACGAGCAGTACTTC,CASSFEGYEQYF,-,TRBJ2-7,TRBV5-6,-
TGTGCCAGCAGTTACTCGCAGGGGCTCACAGATACGCAGTATTTT,CASSYSQGLTDTQYF,-,TRBJ2-3,TRBV6-6,medium-sized
TGTGCCAGTAGTATAGACCACAATGAGCAGTTCTTC,CASSIDHNEQFF,-,TRBJ2-1,TRBV19,few
TGTGCCAGCAGCCCTGGTCATGAGCAGTTCTTC,CASSPGHEQFF,-,TRBJ2-1,TRBV7-8,-
TGCGCCAGCAGTGATACCGGGACAGGGTTTGCGCAGGGCTACACCTTC,CASSDTGTGFAQGYTF,TRBD1,TRBJ1-2,TRBV10-2,-
TGTGCCAGTAGTAAGGGATTCATGAACACTGAAGCTTTCTTT,CASSKGFMNTEAFF,-,TRBJ1-1,TRBV19,-
TGTGCCAGCAGCCACCCCGACAGGGGAGGTGGCTACACCTTC,CASSHPDRGGGYTF,TRBD1,TRBJ1-2,TRBV7-9,-
TGCAGTGCCCCTATAGACTATGGCTACACCTTC,CSAPIDYGYTF,-,TRBJ1-2,TRBV20-1,-
TGTGCCAGCAGCTTAAGGACAGGGACCGAGACCCAGTACTTC,CASSLRTGTETQYF,TRBD1,TRBJ2-5,TRBV7-9,-
TGTGCCAGCAGCTTAGCCAGGGCCAATCAGCCCCAGCATTTT,CASSLARANQPQHF,-,TRBJ1-5,TRBV13,few
TGTGCCAGCAGCTTATATGCGGGGGGCTATGGCTACACCTTC,CASSLYAGGYGYTF,-,TRBJ1-2,TRBV7-8,-
TGTGCCAGTAAAGGACAGGGAGGATCTGAAGCTTTCTTT,CASKGQGGSEAFF,TRBD1,TRBJ1-1,TRBV19,-
TGTGCCAGCAGTCCGACAGGGGGCGGGGAGACCCAGTACTTC,CASSPTGGGETQYF,TRBD1,TRBJ2-5,TRBV28,-
TGTGCCAGCAGCTTAGTGGAAGGTCAGCCCCAGCATTTT,CASSLVEGQPQHF,-,TRBJ1-5,TRBV7-9,-
TGTGCCAGCAGCCAAGACTGGCTCACTAGCGGCAATGAGCAGTTCTTC,CASSQDWLTSGNEQFF,TRBD2,TRBJ2-1,TRBV4-2,-
TGCACCAGCAGCTATACACAGGGGGCGAGTACTGAAGCTTTCTTT,CTSSYTQGASTEAFF,TRBD1,TRBJ1-1,TRBV5-1,-
TGTGCCAGCAGGGCTTCCTACGAGCAGTACTTC,CASRASYEQYF,-,TRBJ2-7,TRBV6-1,-
TGTGCCAGCAGTTTGCACGGCGGGGGAGCAGATACGCAGTATTTT,CASSLHGGGADTQYF,TRBD2,TRBJ2-3,TRBV6-6,-
TGTGCCAGCAGCTCCCGGGGGACCGGGGAGCTGTTTTTT,CASSSRGTGELFF,-,TRBJ2-2,TRBV9,-
TGTGCCAACAGCGCAGGGCTCGGGCGGGCCTCCTACGAGCAGTACTTC,CANSAGLGRASYEQYF,-,TRBJ2-7,TRBV5-5,-
TGCGCCAGCAGCCTTGGGAGGGGTTCCACAGATACGCAGTATTTT,CASSLGRGSTDTQYF,TRBD2,TRBJ2-3,TRBV5-1,-
TGTGCCAGCAGCTTTGGGGGGCCCTCCTACGAGCAGTACTTC,CASSFGGPSYEQYF,-,TRBJ2-7,TRBV5-6,few
TGTGCCTGGGGTACAGGGATTCTGTCCTACGAGCAGTACTTC,CAWGTGILSYEQYF,-,TRBJ2-7,TRBV30,-
TGCGCCAGCAGCTTGGTGGGGGGTTTGGAAGCTTTCTTT,CASSLVGGLEAFF,-,TRBJ1-1,TRBV5-1,-
TGTGCCAGCTCACCCCAGGGGGCCCTACAAGAGACCCAGTACTTC,CASSPQGALQETQYF,TRBD1,TRBJ2-5,TRBV18,once
TGTGCCAGCAGTTTATCGGCAGTATCCATGGTGGATACGCAGTATTTT,CASSLSAVSMVDTQYF,-,TRBJ2-3,TRBV28,-
TGTGCCAGCAGTTCCCCGCGGGGGGAAGGGGCAGAGACCCAGTACTTC,CASSSPRGEGAETQYF,TRBD2,TRBJ2-5,TRBV27,-
TGTGCCAGCAGCTTGGTTGAAGGGGAGCCGAAAAACATTCAGTACTTC,CASSLVEGEPKNIQYF,-,TRBJ2-4,TRBV5-6,-
TGTGCCAGTACCCTAATCGGCGGACCTAGAAACACCATATATTTT,CASTLIGGPRNTIYF,-,TRBJ1-3,TRBV19,-